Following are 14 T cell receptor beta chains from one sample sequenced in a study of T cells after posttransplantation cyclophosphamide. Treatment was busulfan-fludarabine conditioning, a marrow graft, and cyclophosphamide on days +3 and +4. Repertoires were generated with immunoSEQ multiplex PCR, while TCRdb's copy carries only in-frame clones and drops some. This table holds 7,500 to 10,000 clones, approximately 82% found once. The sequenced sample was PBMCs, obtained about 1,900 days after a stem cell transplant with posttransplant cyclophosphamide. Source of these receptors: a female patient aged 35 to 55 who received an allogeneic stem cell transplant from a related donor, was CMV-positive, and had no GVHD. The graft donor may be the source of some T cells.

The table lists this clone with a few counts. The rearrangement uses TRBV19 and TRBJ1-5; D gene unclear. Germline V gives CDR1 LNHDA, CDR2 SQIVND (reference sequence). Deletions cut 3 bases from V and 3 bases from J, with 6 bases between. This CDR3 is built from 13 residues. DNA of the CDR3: TGTGCCAGTAGTATTGGGCCCAATCAGCCCCAGCATTTT. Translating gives CASSIGPNQPQHF. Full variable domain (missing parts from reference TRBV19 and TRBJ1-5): DGGITQSPKYLFRKEGQNVTLSCEQNLNHDAMYWYRQDPGQGLRLIYYSQIVNDFQKGDIAEGYSVSREKKESFPLTVTSAQKNPTAFYLCASSIGPNQPQHFGDGTRLSIL.

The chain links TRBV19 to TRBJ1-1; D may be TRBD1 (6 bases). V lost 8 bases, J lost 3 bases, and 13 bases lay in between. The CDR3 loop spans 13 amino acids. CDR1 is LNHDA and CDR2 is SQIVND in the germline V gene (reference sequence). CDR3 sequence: CASAPGQHTEAFF. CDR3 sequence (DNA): TGTGCCAGTGCCCCCGGACAGCACACTGAAGCTTTCTTT.

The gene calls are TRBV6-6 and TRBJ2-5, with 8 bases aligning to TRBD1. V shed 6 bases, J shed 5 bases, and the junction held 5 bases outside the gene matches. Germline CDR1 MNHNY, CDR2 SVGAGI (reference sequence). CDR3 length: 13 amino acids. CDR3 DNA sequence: TGTGCCAGCAGGACGACAGGGGCCGAGACCCAGTACTTC. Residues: CASRTTGAETQYF.

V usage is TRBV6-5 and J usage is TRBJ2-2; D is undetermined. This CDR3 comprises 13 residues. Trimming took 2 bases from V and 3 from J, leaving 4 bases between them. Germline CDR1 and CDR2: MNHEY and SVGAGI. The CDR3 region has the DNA TGTGCCAGCAGTTACCAGGACACCGGGGAGCTGTTTTTT. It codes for CASSYQDTGELFF.

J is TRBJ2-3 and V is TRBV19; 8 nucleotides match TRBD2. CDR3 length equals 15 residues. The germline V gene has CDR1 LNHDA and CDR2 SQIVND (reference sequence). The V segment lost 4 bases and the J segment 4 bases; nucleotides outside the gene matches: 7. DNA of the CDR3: TGTGCCAGTAGTACGGGAGGGAGCGGTGCAGATACGCAGTATTTT. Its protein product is CASSTGGSGADTQYF.

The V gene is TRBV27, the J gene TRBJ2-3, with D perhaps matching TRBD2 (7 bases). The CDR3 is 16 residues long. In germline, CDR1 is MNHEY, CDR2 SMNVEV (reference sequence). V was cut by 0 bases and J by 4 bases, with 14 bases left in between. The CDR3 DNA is TGTGCCAGCAGTTTATCATGGGGGGGCGTGGCAGATACGCAGTATTTT. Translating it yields CASSLSWGGVADTQYF.

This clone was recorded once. This CDR3 is CSVNGGDATNYGYTF. In DNA, the CDR3 is TGCAGCGTCAACGGGGGGGACGCAACTAACTATGGCTACACCTTC. The V and J genes are TRBV29-1 and TRBJ1-2; a possible D gene is TRBD1 (5 bases). Germline lookup yields CDR1 SQVTM and CDR2 ANQGSEA. The V gene lost 6 bases and the J gene lost 0 bases, with 17 bases spanning the gap. The CDR3 consists of 15 residues.

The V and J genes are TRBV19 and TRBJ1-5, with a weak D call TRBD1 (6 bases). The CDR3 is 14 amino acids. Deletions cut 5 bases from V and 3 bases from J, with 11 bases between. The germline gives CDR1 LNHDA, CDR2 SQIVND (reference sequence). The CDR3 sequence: CASSATGLNQPQHF. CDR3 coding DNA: TGTGCCAGTAGTGCTACAGGGCTCAATCAGCCCCAGCATTTT.

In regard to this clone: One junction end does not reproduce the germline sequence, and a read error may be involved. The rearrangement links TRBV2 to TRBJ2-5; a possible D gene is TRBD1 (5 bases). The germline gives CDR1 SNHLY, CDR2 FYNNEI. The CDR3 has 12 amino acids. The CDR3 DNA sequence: TGTGCCAGCAGACTCAGGGCGGAGACCCGGTACTTC. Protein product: CASRLRAETRYF.

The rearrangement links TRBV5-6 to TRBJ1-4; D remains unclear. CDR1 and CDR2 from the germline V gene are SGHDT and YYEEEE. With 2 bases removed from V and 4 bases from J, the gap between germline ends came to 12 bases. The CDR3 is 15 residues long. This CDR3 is CASSFGVNFNEKLFF. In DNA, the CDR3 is TGTGCCAGCAGCTTCGGGGTTAATTTTAATGAAAAACTGTTTTTT.

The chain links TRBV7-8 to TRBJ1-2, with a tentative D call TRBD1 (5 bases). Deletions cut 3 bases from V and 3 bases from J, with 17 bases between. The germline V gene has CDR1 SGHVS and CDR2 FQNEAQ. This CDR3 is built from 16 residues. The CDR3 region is CASSFGLGDSHYGYTF. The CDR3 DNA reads TGTGCCAGCAGCTTCGGTTTAGGTGACAGCCACTATGGCTACACCTTC.

The DNA for the CDR3 is TGTGCCAGCAGCCCCCAAGCCCCCTACAATGAGCAGTTCTTC. Amino acids: CASSPQAPYNEQFF. The rearrangement joins TRBV4-2 to TRBJ2-1; D is undetermined. Trimming pared 4 bases from V and 2 bases from J, leaving 9 bases between. The CDR3 covers 14 residues. Germline V lookup: CDR1 LGHNA, CDR2 YNFKEQ.

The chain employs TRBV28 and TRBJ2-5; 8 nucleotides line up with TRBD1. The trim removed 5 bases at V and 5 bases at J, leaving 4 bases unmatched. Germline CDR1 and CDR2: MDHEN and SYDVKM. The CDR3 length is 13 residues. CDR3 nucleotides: TGTGCCAGCAGTGTCAACAGGGGGGAGACCCAGTACTTC. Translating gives CASSVNRGETQYF.

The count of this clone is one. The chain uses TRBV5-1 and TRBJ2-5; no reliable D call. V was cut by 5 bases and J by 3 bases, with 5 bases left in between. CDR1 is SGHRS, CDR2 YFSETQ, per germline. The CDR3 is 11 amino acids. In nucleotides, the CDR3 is TGCGCCAGCAGTCTTGAAGAGACCCAGTACTTC. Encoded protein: CASSLEETQYF.